This TCR beta chain was sequenced during a study of T-cell memory formation after mild COVID-19. General study results and limits: A second wave expanding day 15 to 37 was CD4+-biased; contracting clones were balanced. What remained unconfirmed was the SARS-CoV-2 specificity of second-wave clones peaking on day 37.

Concerning this clonotype: Its specificity is not known.

The CDR3 has 18 amino acids. J was trimmed by 2 bases and V by 1 base; bases with no gene match: 7. 5'RACE, which relied on constant-segment primers, yielded TCR alpha and TCR beta cDNA libraries carrying sample barcodes and UMIs. MiXCR, applied by TCRdb to the 5' RACE reads, yields one record per CDR3 protein. The sample shows hundreds of thousands of distinct CDR3 sequences, under 30% of them seen only once. The receptor's source is an adult woman who had mild COVID-19 (a few samples of this study predate the infection). Cell type and time point are not known. Input material: PBMCs or a T cell subset sorted from them (not recorded which). V is TRBV12-3 or TRBV12-4 and J is TRBJ2-7; 14 nucleotides line up with TRBD2. CDR3 sequence: CASSLGGLAGVTTYEQYF. Here the CDR3 DNA reads TGTGCCAGCAGTTTAGGGGGACTAGCGGGGGTGACAACCTACGAGCAGTACTTC.